This section outlines one T cell receptor beta chain sequence together with its context. Antigen unknown. The sequenced template was cDNA made from the entire isolated RNA. Generated by immunoSEQ multiplex PCR, the TCRdb table keeps only in-frame clones and is missing some. The sample shows 600,000 or so clones, over 12% of them seen only once. The sample originates from a study of beta chain features in type 1 diabetes. Study-wide points: For Type 1 diabetes patients, all four CD4+ subsets carried TCRB CDR3s that were moderately but significantly shorter.

The CDR3 is 17 residues long. After removal of 1 base from V and 13 bases from J, the junction contained 17 bases not matched to a gene. Germline assignment: CDR1 SEHNR and CDR2 FQNEAQ (reference sequence). This clonotype was sampled from a man younger than 30 with type 1 diabetes. This chain joins TRBV7-9 and TRBJ2-1; 9 bases map to TRBD1. Sequenced sample: naive CD4+ T cells from blood. The CDR3 region is CASSLDRWGQGEPIQFF. For the CDR3, the DNA is TGTGCCAGCAGCTTAGATCGTTGGGGACAGGGAGAGCCGATACAGTTCTTC.